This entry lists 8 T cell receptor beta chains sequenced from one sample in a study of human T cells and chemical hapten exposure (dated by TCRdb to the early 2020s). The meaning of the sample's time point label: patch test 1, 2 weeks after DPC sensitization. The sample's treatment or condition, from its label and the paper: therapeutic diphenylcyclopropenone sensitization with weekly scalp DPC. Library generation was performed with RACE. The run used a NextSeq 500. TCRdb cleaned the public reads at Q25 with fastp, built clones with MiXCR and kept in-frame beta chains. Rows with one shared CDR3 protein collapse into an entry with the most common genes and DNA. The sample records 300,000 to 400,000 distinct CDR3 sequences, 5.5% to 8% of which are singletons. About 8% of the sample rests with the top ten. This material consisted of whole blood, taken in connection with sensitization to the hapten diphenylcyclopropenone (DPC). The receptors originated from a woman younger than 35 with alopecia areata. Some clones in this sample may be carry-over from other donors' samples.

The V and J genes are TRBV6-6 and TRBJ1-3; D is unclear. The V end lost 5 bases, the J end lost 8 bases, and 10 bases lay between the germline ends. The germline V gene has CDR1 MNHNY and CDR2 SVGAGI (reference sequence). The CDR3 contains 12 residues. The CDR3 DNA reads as TGTGCCAGCAGTCCAATGGCGGACACCATATATTTT. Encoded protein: CASSPMADTIYF.

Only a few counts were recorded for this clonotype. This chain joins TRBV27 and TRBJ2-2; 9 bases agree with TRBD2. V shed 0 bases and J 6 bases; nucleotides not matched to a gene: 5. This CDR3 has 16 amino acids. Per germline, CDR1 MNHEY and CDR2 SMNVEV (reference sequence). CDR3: CASSLSLAGMPGELFF. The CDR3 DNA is TGTGCCAGCAGTTTATCGCTAGCGGGGATGCCCGGGGAGCTGTTTTTT.

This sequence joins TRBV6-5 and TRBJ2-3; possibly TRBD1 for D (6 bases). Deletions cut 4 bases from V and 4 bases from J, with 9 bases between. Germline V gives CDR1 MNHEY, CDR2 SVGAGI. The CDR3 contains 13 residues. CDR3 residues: CASSSRQADTQYF. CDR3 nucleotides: TGTGCCAGCAGTTCCCGACAGGCAGATACGCAGTATTTT.

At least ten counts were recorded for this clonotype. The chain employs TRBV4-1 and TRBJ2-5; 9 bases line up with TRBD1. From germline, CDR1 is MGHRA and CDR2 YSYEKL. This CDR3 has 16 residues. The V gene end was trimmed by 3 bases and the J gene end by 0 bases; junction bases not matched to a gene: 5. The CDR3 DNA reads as TGCGCCAGCAGCCATGCCGGGACAGGGTACCAAGAGACCCAGTACTTC. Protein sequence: CASSHAGTGYQETQYF.

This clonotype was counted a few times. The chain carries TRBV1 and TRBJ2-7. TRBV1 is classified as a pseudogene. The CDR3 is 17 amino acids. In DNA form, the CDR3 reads TGCACCAGCAGCCAAGATGAGAACCCCGACCGCTCCTACGAGCAGTACTTC. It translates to CTSSQDENPDRSYEQYF.

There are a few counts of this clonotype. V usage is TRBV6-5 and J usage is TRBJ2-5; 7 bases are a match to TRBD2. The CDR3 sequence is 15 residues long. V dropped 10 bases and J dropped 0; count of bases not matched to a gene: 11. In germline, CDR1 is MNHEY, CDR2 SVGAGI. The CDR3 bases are TGTGCCACCCGCGGGGTGGGGGGGTACCAAGAGACCCAGTACTTC. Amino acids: CATRGVGGYQETQYF.

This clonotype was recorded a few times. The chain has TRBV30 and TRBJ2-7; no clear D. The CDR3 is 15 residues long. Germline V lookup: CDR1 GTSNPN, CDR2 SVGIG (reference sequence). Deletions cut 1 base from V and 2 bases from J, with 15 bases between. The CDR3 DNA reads TGTGCCTGGAGTGAATGGCCCAACTGGACCTACGAGCAGTACTTC. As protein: CAWSEWPNWTYEQYF. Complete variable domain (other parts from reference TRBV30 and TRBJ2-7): SQTIHQWPATLVQPVGSPLSLECTVEGTSNPNLYWYRQAAGRGLQLLFYSVGIGQISSEVPQNLSASRPQDRQFILSSKKLLLSDSGFYLCAWSEWPNWTYEQYFGPGTRLTVT.

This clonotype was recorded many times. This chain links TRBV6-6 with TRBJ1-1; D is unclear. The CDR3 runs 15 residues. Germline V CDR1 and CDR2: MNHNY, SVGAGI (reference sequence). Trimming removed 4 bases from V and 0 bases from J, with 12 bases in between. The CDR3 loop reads CASSSGDRMNTEAFF. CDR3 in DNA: TGTGCCAGCAGTTCAGGTGATCGAATGAACACTGAAGCTTTCTTT.